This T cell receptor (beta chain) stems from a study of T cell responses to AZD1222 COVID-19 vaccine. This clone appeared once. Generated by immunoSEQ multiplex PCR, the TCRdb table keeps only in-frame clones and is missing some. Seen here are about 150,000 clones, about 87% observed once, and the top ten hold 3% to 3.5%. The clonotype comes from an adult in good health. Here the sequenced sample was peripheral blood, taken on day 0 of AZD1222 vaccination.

The DNA for the CDR3 is TGCGCCAGCAGCTTGGGTGTCTTGGGACAGGGGGCTGGAGATACGCAGTATTTT. Protein sequence: CASSLGVLGQGAGDTQYF. The genes are TRBV5-1 and TRBJ2-3; TRBD1 matches 12 bases. CDR3 length: 18 residues. V lost 0 bases to trimming and J lost 5 bases; unmatched junction nucleotides: 10. Germline values: CDR1 SGHRS, CDR2 YFSETQ.